Reported below is one TCR beta chain. This record belongs to a study of blood T cell repertoires in COVID-19. Across the study: The United States, Italy and Spain were the sources of the acute and convalescent COVID-19 samples. PBMCs, B-cell-depleted T cells, or T cells provided the cDNA or gDNA that made up the material.

This table comes from immunoSEQ multiplex PCR, and its TCRdb copy is limited to in-frame clones, with some not included. This table holds under 300,000 clones, around 78% found once. Germline CDR1 reads LGHDT; CDR2 reads YNNKEL (reference sequence). The CDR3 spans 15 residues. Trimming took 0 bases from V and 0 from J, leaving 8 bases between them. The source is a man aged 55 to 69 who had recovered from COVID-19. The V gene is TRBV3-1 (or the pseudogene TRBV3-2), the J gene TRBJ2-5; D is unclear. Material: peripheral blood. The CDR3 region has the DNA TGTGCCAGCAGCCAAGATATGAGGTACCAAGAGACCCAGTACTTC. As protein: CASSQDMRYQETQYF.